One and the same sample provided the 17 T cell receptor beta chains below, sequenced in a study of T cells expressing NK-cell markers. After re-calling the 5' RACE reads, TCRdb lists one entry per CDR3 protein, DNA absent. The data show about 260,000 distinct CDR3 sequences, and the top ten clones hold roughly 4.2%. The sequenced sample consisted of blood T cells: a sorted CD56 or NKG2C T cell subset, CD4+ or CD8+ T cells, or bulk PBMC T cells (not recorded which). Receptor source: a woman between 18 and 70 years old in good health.

This rearrangement joins TRBV12-3 or TRBV12-4 to TRBJ2-7; TCRdb's assignment of TRBD1 cannot be checked, as there is no DNA. The length of the CDR3 is 16 residues. The CDR3: CASSPTGTGKGSEQYF.

The genes are TRBV5-1 and TRBJ1-5; TCRdb gives TRBD1 as the D gene, but with no DNA this cannot be confirmed. Germline-derived CDR1 and CDR2 are SGHRS and YFSETQ. The length of the CDR3 is 15 residues. CDR3: CASSRIPGENQPQHF.

This sequence joins TRBV10-3 and TRBJ1-2. Looked up from germline, CDR1 is ENHRY and CDR2 is SYGVKD. This CDR3 is built from 12 residues. CDR3 amino acids: CAITPRGWGYTF.

The V call is TRBV4-1, the J call TRBJ2-2; without DNA, the TCRdb call of TRBD2 cannot be checked. The CDR3 covers 17 residues. Looked up from germline, CDR1 is MGHRA and CDR2 is YSYEKL. CDR3 loop: CASSQPLAGGYTGELFF.

This sequence joins TRBV4-2 and TRBJ2-7; TCRdb's D call, TRBD2, is unchecked because there is no DNA. CDR1 and CDR2 from the germline V gene are LGHNA and YNFKEQ. The CDR3 spans 14 residues. CDR3 amino acids: CASSQGRVPSEQYF.

The J gene is TRBJ1-2, the V gene TRBV7-9. The CDR3 contains 13 residues. Germline CDR1 is SEHNR and CDR2 is FQNEAQ (reference sequence). The CDR3 reads CASSLQPRYGYTF.

V and J are TRBV7-2 and TRBJ2-5; the TRBD1 assignment by TCRdb is unverifiable without DNA. Germline CDR1 and CDR2: SGHTA and FQGNSA. The CDR3 runs to 15 residues. CDR3 in amino acids: CASSSTGTVQETQYF.

The genes are TRBV29-1 and TRBJ1-5; TCRdb lists TRBD1, though no DNA is available to test this call. The CDR3 runs to 14 residues. Germline CDR1 reads SQVTM; CDR2 reads ANQGSEA. CDR3 region: CSVATGDSNQPQHF.

The V call is TRBV20-1, the J call TRBJ2-1; checking the TCRdb D call of TRBD2 is not possible without DNA. Per the germline V gene, CDR1 is DFQATT and CDR2 is SNEGSKA (reference sequence). The CDR3 spans 14 residues. The CDR3 loop reads CSARGLAYENEQFF.

This sequence joins TRBV29-1 and TRBJ1-2. The CDR3 spans 12 residues. The germline CDR1 and CDR2 sequences are SQVTM and ANQGSEA. CDR3 sequence reads: CSTGPQGDGYTF.

V usage is TRBV20-1 and J usage is TRBJ2-7. The CDR3 has 12 residues. From germline, CDR1 is DFQATT and CDR2 SNEGSKA (reference sequence). The CDR3: CSARSGSYEQYF.

This sequence joins TRBV20-1 and TRBJ2-1; the TCRdb D gene call, TRBD2, has no DNA to confirm it. The CDR3 is 15 amino acids. Germline V gene lookup returns CDR1 DFQATT and CDR2 SNEGSKA (reference sequence). The CDR3 spells CSASPPDIALGEQFF.

The chain is built from TRBV20-1 and TRBJ2-7. The CDR3 extends over 14 amino acids. In germline, CDR1 is DFQATT, CDR2 SNEGSKA (reference sequence). CDR3 loop: CSASQATISYEQYF.

J is TRBJ1-1 and V is TRBV6-5. Germline values: CDR1 MNHEY, CDR2 SVGAGI. CDR3 length: 15 residues. The CDR3 loop reads CASSYSRTAGTEAFF.

The chain employs TRBV2 and TRBJ1-3. Germline values: CDR1 SNHLY, CDR2 FYNNEI. The CDR3 runs to 12 residues. The CDR3 loop reads CASSVKGNTIYF.

The chain carries TRBV6-5 and TRBJ2-3; TCRdb's D gene call, TRBD1, goes unchecked for lack of DNA. This CDR3 has 16 amino acids. CDR1 is MNHEY, CDR2 SVGAGI, per germline. This CDR3 is CASSYGTGGSTDTQYF.

The genes are TRBV3-1 and TRBJ1-1. This CDR3 is 14 amino acids long. Germline V CDR1 and CDR2: LGHDT, YNNKEL (reference sequence). The CDR3 region is CASSQLHSNTEAFF.